The sample holds one count of the clone carrying this TCR beta chain. Its target is unknown. This entry comes from a study of OX40 agonist ivuxolimab in advanced cancers. The wider study: A mean age of roughly 62 years, range about 20 to 85, was recorded, and more than 80% were male. General study findings and limits: Compared with CD4+, CD8+ T cells on average had more expanded clones.

Profiled with immunoSEQ multiplex PCR; TCRdb holds only in-frame clones, not every one. The data contain about 81,000 clones, around 80% of them singletons. This specimen was CD4+ or CD8+ T cells sorted from blood, taken in a trial of the OX40 agonist ivuxolimab. The sequence was obtained from an adult with an advanced solid tumor such as melanoma, head and neck, liver or kidney cancer.

The CDR3 DNA sequence: TGTGCCAGCAGTGAAGCAATCAGCCACACCGGGGAGCTGTTTTTT. It codes for CASSEAISHTGELFF. This chain uses TRBV6-1 with TRBJ2-2, with no clear D. Trimming took 0 bases from V and 3 from J, leaving 8 bases between them. CDR1 and CDR2 from the germline V gene are MNHNS and SASEGT. This CDR3 comprises 15 residues.